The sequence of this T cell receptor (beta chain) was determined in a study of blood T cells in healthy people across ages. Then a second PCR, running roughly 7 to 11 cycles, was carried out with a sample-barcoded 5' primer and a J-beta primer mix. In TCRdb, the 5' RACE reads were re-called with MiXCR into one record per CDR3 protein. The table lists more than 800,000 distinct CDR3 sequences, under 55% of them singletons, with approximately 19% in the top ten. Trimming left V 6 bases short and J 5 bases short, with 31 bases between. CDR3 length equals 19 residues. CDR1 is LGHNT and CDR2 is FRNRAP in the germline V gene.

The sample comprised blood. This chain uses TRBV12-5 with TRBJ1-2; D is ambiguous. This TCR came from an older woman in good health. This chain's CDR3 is CASGLIASRRSFKFYGYTF. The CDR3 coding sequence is TGTGCTAGTGGCCTTATAGCCTCCCGCAGGAGCTTCAAATTTTATGGCTACACCTTC.